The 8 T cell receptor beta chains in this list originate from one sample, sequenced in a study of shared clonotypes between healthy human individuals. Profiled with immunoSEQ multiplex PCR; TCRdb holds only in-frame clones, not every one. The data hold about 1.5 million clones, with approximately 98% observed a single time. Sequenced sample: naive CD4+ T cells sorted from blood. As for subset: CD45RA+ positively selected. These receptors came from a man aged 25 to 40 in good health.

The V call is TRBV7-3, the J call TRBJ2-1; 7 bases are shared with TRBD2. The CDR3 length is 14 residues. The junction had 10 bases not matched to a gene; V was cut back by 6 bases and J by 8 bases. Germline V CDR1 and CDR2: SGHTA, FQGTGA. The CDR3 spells CASSRLASGDEQFF. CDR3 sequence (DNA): TGTGCCAGCAGTAGACTAGCCTCCGGGGATGAGCAGTTCTTC. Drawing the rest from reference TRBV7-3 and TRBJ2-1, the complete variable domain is GAGVSQTPSNKVTEKGKYVELRCDPISGHTALYWYRQSLGQGPEFLIYFQGTGAADDSGLPNDRFFAVRPEGSVSTLKIQRTERGDSAVYLCASSRLASGDEQFFGPGTRLTVL.

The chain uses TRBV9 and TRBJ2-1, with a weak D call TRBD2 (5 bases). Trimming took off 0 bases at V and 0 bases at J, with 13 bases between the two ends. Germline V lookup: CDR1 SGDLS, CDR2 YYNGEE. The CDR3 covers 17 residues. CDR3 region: CASSVARGTSSYNEQFF. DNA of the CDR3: TGTGCCAGCAGCGTAGCCCGGGGTACGAGCTCCTACAATGAGCAGTTCTTC.

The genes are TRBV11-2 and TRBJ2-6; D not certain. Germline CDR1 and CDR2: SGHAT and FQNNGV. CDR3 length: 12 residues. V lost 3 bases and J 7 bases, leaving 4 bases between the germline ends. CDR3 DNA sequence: TGTGCCAGCAGCTTGGGAGCCAACGTCCTGACTTTC. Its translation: CASSLGANVLTF.

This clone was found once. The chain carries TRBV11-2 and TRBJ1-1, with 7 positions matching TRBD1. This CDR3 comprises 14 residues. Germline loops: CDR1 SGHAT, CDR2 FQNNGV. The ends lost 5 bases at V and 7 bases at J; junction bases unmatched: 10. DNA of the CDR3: TGTGCCAGCAGCACACCCAGGGGGAGAGTTGAAGCTTTCTTT. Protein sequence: CASSTPRGRVEAFF.

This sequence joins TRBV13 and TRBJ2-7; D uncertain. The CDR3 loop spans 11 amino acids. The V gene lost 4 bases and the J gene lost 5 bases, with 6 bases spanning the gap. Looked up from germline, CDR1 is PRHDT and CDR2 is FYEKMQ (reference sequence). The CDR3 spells CASSSLHEQYF. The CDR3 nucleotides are TGTGCCAGCAGCTCCCTGCACGAGCAGTACTTC.

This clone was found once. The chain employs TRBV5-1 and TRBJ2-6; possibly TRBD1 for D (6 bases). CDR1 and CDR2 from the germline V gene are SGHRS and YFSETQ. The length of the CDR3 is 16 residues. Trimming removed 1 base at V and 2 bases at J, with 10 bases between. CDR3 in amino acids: CASSLFPGAGANVLTF. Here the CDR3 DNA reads TGCGCCAGCAGCTTGTTCCCAGGGGCTGGGGCCAACGTCCTGACTTTC.

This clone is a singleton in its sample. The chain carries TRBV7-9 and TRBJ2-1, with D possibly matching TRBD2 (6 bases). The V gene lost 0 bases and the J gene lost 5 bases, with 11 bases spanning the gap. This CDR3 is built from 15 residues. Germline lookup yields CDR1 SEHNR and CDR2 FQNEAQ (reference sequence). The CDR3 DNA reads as TGTGCCAGCAGCTTAGCCAGGGAGGTTAACAATGAGCAGTTCTTC. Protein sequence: CASSLAREVNNEQFF.

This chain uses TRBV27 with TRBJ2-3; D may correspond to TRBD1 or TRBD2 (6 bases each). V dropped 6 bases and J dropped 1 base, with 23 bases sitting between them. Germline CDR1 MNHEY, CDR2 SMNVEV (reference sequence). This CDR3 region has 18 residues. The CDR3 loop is CASSQRPGGRGRTDTQYF. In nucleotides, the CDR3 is TGTGCCAGCAGCCAAAGGCCTGGGGGGCGGGGACGCACAGATACGCAGTATTTT.